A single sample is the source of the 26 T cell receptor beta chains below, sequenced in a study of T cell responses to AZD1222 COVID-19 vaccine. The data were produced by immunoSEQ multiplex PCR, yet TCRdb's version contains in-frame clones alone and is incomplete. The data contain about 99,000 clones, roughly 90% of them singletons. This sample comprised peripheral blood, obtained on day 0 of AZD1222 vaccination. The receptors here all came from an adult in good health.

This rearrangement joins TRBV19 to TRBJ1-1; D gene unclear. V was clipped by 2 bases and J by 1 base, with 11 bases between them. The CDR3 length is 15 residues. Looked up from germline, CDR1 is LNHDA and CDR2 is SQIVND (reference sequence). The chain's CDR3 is CASSISLGGNTEAFF. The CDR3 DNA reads TGTGCCAGTAGTATATCGTTGGGAGGGAACACTGAAGCTTTCTTT.

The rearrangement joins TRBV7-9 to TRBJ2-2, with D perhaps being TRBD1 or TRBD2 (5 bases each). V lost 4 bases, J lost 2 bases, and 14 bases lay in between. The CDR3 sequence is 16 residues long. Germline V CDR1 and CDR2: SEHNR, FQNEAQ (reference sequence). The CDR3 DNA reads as TGTGCCAGCAGCTCCCCCGATCGGGGCAACACCGGGGAGCTGTTTTTT. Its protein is CASSSPDRGNTGELFF.

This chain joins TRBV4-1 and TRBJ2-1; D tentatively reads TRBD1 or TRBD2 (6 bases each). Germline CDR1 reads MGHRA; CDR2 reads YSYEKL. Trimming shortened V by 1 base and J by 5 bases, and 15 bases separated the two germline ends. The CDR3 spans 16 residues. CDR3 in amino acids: CASSQGWGASDNEQFF. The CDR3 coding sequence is TGCGCCAGCAGCCAAGGATGGGGGGCGTCCGACAATGAGCAGTTCTTC.

The CDR3 protein is CASLLAGGILAKNIQYF. CDR3 nucleotides: TGTGCCAGTTTACTAGCGGGAGGGATTCTAGCCAAAAACATTCAGTACTTC. V is TRBV14 and J is TRBJ2-4, with 13 nucleotides matching TRBD2. J gave up 0 bases and V 9 bases, and 8 bases lay outside the gene matches. Germline V CDR1 and CDR2: SGHDN, FVKESK. The CDR3 is 17 residues long.

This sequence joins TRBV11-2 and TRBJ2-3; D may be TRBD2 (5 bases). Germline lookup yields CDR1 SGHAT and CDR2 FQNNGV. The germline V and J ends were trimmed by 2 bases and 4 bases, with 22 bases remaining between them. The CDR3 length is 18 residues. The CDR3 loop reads CASSLTNRRLKLADTQYF. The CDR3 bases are TGTGCCAGCAGCTTAACCAATAGGAGACTAAAGCTGGCAGATACGCAGTATTTT.

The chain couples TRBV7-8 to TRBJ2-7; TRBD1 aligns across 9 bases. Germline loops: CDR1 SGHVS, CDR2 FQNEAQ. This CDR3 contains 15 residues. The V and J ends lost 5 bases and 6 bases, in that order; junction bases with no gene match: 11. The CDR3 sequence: CASSPEDRGFSEQYF. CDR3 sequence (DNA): TGTGCCAGCAGCCCGGAGGACAGGGGTTTTAGCGAGCAGTACTTC.

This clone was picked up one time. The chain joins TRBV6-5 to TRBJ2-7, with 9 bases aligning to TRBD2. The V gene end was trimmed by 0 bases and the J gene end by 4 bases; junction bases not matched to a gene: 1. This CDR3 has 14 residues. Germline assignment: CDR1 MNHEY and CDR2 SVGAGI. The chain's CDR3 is CASSYSGLAYEQYF. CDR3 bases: TGTGCCAGCAGTTACTCGGGACTAGCTTACGAGCAGTACTTC.

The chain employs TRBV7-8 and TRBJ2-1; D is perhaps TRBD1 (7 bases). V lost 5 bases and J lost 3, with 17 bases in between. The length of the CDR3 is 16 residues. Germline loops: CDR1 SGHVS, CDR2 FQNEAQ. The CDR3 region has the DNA TGTGCCAGCAGCCCCTCAGGGGGGATGTTCTACAATGAGCAGTTCTTC. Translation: CASSPSGGMFYNEQFF.

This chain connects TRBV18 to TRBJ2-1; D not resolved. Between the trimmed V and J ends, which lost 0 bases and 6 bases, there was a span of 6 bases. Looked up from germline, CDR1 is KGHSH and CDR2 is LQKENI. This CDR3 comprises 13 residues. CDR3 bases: TGTGCCAGCTCACCACCGATTGTCAATGAGCAGTTCTTC. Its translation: CASSPPIVNEQFF.

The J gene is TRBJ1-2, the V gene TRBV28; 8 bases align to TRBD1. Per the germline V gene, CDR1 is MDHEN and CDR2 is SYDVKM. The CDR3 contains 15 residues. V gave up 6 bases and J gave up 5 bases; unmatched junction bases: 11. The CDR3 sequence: CASRPPGGAGYGYTF. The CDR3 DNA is TGTGCCAGCAGACCCCCAGGGGGCGCCGGTTATGGCTACACCTTC.

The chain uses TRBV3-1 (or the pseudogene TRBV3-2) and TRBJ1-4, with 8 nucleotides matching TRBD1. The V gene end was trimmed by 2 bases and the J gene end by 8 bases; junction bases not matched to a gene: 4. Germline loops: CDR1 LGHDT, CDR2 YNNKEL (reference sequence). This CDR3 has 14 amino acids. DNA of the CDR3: TGTGCCAGCAGCCAACAGGGGGCGAGCGAAAAACTGTTTTTT. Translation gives CASSQQGASEKLFF.

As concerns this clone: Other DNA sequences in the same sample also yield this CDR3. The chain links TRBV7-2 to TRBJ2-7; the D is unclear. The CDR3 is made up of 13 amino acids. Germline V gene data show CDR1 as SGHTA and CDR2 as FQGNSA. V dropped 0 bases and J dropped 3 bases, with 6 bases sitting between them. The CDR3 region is CASSLASRYEQYF. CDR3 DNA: TGTGCCAGCAGCTTAGCATCTCGCTACGAGCAGTACTTC.

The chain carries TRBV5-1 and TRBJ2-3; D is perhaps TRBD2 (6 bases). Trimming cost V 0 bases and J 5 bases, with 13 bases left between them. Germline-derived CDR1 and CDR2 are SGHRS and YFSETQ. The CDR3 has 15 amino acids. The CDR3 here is CASSLVREFGDTQYF. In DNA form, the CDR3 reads TGCGCCAGCAGCTTGGTCCGGGAGTTTGGAGATACGCAGTATTTT. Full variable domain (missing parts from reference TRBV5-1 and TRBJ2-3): KAGVTQTPRYLIKTRGQQVTLSCSPISGHRSVSWYQQTPGQGLQFLFEYFSETQRNKGNFPGRFSGRQFSNSRSEMNVSTLELGDSALYLCASSLVREFGDTQYFGPGTRLTVL.

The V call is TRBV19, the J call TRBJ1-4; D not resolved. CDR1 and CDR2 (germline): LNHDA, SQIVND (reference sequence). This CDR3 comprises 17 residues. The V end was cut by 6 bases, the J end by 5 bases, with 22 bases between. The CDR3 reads CASSEPFERRQNEKLFF. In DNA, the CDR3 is TGTGCCAGTAGCGAACCCTTCGAAAGGAGACAAAATGAAAAACTGTTTTTT.

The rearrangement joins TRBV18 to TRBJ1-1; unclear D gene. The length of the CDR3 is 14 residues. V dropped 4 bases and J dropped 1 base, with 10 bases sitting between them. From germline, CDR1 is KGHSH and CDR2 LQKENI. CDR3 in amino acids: CASSLAPGNTEAFF. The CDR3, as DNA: TGTGCCAGCTCACTAGCACCAGGGAACACTGAAGCTTTCTTT.

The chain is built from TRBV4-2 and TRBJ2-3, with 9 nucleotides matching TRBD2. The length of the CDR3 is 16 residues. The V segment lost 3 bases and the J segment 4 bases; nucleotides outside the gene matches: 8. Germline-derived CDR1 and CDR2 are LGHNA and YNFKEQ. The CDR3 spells CASSQSSGSPPDTQYF. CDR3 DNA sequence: TGTGCCAGCAGCCAGAGTAGCGGGAGTCCCCCAGATACGCAGTATTTT.

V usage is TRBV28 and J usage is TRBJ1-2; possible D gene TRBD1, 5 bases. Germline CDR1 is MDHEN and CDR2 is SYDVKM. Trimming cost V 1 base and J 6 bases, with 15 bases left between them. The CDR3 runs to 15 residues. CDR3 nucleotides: TGTGCCAGCAGTTTATCAACAGGCACCTATAATGGCTACACCTTC. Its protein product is CASSLSTGTYNGYTF.

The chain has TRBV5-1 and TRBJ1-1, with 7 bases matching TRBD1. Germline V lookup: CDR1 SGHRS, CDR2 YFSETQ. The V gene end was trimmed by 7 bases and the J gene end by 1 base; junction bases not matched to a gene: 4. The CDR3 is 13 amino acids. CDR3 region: CASHRGSNTEAFF. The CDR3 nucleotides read TGCGCCAGCCACAGGGGATCGAACACTGAAGCTTTCTTT.

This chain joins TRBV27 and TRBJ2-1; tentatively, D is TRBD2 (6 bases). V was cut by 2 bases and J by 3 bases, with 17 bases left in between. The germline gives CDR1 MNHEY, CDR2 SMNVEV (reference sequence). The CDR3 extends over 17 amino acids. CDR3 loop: CASSLAAYGRDYNEQFF. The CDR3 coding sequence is TGTGCCAGCAGTTTAGCAGCATACGGGAGAGACTACAATGAGCAGTTCTTC.

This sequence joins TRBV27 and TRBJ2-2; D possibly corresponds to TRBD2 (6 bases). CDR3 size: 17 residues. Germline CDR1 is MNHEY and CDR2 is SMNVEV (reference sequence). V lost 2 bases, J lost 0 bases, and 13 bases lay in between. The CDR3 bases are TGTGCCAGCAGTTTAGGGGGACTGTTCGCGAACACCGGGGAGCTGTTTTTT. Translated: CASSLGGLFANTGELFF.

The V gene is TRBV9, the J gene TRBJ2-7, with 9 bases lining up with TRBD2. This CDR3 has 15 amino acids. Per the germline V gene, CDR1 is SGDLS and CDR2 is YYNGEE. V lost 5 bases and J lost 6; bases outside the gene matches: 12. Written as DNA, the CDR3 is TGTGCCAGCAGTACCGCGGGAGGGGGCGTGGGCGAGCAGTACTTC. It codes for CASSTAGGGVGEQYF.

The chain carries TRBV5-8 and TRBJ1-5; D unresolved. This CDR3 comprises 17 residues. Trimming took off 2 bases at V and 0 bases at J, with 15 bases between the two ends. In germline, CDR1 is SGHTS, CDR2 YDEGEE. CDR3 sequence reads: CASSFWAGNPSNQPQHF. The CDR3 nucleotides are TGTGCCAGCAGCTTCTGGGCGGGAAACCCTAGCAATCAGCCCCAGCATTTT.

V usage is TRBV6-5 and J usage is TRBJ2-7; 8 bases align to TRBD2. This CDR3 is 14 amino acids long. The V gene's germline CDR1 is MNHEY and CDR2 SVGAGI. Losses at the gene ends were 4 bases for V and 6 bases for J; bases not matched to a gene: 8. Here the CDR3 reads CASSSGGGIREQYF. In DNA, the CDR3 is TGTGCCAGCAGTTCAGGCGGGGGGATCCGCGAGCAGTACTTC.

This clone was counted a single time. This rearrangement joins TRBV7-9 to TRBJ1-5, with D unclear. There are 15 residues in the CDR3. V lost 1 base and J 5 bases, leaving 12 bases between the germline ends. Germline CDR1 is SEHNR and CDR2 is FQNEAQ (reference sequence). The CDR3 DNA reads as TGTGCCAGCAGCTTAGGGGCTCATAGGGATCAGCCCCAGCATTTT. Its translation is CASSLGAHRDQPQHF.

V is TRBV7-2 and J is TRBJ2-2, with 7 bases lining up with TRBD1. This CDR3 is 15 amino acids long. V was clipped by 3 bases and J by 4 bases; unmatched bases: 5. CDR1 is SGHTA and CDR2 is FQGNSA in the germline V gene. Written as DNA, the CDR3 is TGTGCCAGCAGCTTCCTCCCAGGGGGCACCGGGGAGCTGTTTTTT. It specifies CASSFLPGGTGELFF.

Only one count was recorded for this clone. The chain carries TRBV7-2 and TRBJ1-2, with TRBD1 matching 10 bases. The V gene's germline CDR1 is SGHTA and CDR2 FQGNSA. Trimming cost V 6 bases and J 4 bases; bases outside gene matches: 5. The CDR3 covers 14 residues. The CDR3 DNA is TGTGCCAGCAGTTTGGACAGGGGGGCCTATGGCTACACCTTC. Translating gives CASSLDRGAYGYTF.